These 26 T cell receptor beta chains share one sample of origin, sequenced in a study of blood T cell repertoires in COVID-19. Libraries were prepared by immunoSEQ multiplex PCR; TCRdb keeps only in-frame clonotypes and omits some of them. There are roughly 360,000 clones in the sample; 75% to 90% occur only once, and around 5% lies in the top ten. Sequencing was done on a sample of PBMCs or T cells enriched from blood (not recorded which). The source is a woman between 45 and 65 years old who had recovered from COVID-19.

The DNA of the CDR3 is TGTGCCTGGTCGACAACAGGGTACCGTGGCTACACCTTC. Translating gives CAWSTTGYRGYTF. The chain is built from TRBV30 and TRBJ1-2; a weak D match, TRBD1 (6 bases). The V end lost 5 bases, the J end lost 7 bases, and 17 bases lay between the germline ends. Germline V gives CDR1 GTSNPN, CDR2 SVGIG (reference sequence). The CDR3 spans 13 residues. The full variable domain, in which reference TRBV30 and TRBJ1-2 provide the parts outside the CDR3, is SQTIHQWPATLVQPVGSPLSLECTVEGTSNPNLYWYRQAAGRGLQLLFYSVGIGQISSEVPQNLSASRPQDRQFILSSKKLLLSDSGFYLCAWSTTGYRGYTFGSGTRLTVV.

This chain links TRBV6-5 with TRBJ2-1, with 8 bases identical to TRBD2. CDR1 MNHEY and CDR2 SVGAGI come from the germline V gene. The CDR3 is 16 amino acids. Trimming at V came to 4 bases and at J to 1 base, leaving 6 bases not matched to a gene. The CDR3 region is CASSSISGNSYNEQFF. The CDR3 DNA follows: TGTGCCAGCAGTTCTATTAGCGGGAATTCCTACAATGAGCAGTTCTTC.

This clone was detected a few times. V gene TRBV30 combines with J gene TRBJ2-7, with 9 bases that match TRBD1. The J segment lost 7 bases and the V segment lost 5 bases, leaving 6 bases of the junction unmatched. CDR3 length: 12 residues. Germline V gives CDR1 GTSNPN, CDR2 SVGIG (reference sequence). In DNA form, the CDR3 reads TGTGCCTGGGACAGGGGGTCGGGGGAGCAGTACTTC. Translating it yields CAWDRGSGEQYF. The whole variable domain, remainder taken from reference TRBV30 and TRBJ2-7, is SQTIHQWPATLVQPVGSPLSLECTVEGTSNPNLYWYRQAAGRGLQLLFYSVGIGQISSEVPQNLSASRPQDRQFILSSKKLLLSDSGFYLCAWDRGSGEQYFGPGTRLTVT.

The J gene is TRBJ1-1, the V gene TRBV19; 9 bases are a match to TRBD1. CDR1 is LNHDA, CDR2 SQIVND, per germline (reference sequence). After removal of 7 bases from V and 11 bases from J, the junction contained 20 bases not matched to a gene. This CDR3 is 16 amino acids long. This CDR3 is CASTPNLGTGTMRAFF. In nucleotides, the CDR3 is TGTGCCAGTACCCCCAACTTGGGGACAGGGACGATGCGGGCTTTCTTT. Filled out from reference TRBV19 and TRBJ1-1, the complete variable domain reads DGGITQSPKYLFRKEGQNVTLSCEQNLNHDAMYWYRQDPGQGLRLIYYSQIVNDFQKGDIAEGYSVSREKKESFPLTVTSAQKNPTAFYLCASTPNLGTGTMRAFFGQGTRLTVV.

This clone was counted only a few times. This chain joins TRBV7-9 and TRBJ1-3; D ambiguous. The germline V gene has CDR1 SEHNR and CDR2 FQNEAQ (reference sequence). Trimming shortened V by 6 bases and J by 0 bases, and 12 bases separated the two germline ends. The CDR3 is 15 amino acids. CDR3 nucleotides: TGTGCCAGCAGTCGACTGTACGACTCTGGAAACACCATATATTTT. Its translation is CASSRLYDSGNTIYF.

This rearrangement joins TRBV5-1 to TRBJ1-1; TRBD1 aligns across 8 bases. This CDR3 region has 14 residues. The V gene's germline CDR1 is SGHRS and CDR2 YFSETQ. V gave up 9 bases and J gave up 1 base; unmatched junction bases: 8. The CDR3 protein is CATNPGTGNTEAFF. The CDR3 DNA sequence: TGCGCCACCAATCCCGGGACAGGGAACACTGAAGCTTTCTTT.

In this sample, this clone turned up many times. This chain's CDR3 is CASTPGRGYEKLFF. The CDR3 region has the DNA TGTGCCAGTACCCCCGGCAGGGGTTATGAAAAACTGTTTTTT. The rearrangement uses TRBV19 and TRBJ1-4; D perhaps matches TRBD1 (6 bases). Germline V CDR1 and CDR2: LNHDA, SQIVND (reference sequence). The CDR3 consists of 14 residues. V lost 7 bases to trimming and J lost 6 bases, with 15 bases between them.

The chain combines TRBV20-1 with TRBJ1-1; D is possibly TRBD1 (6 bases). Germline V gene lookup returns CDR1 DFQATT and CDR2 SNEGSKA (reference sequence). The CDR3 is 15 amino acids. V shed 3 bases and J shed 4 bases, with 18 bases lying between them. This CDR3 reads CSASIGPGVGTEAFF. CDR3 sequence (DNA): TGCAGTGCTAGTATTGGGCCAGGGGTGGGCACTGAAGCTTTCTTT.

The rearrangement links TRBV11-2 to TRBJ2-3, with D perhaps TRBD2 (6 bases). The CDR3 sequence is 18 residues long. Per germline, CDR1 SGHAT and CDR2 FQNNGV. Trimming took off 3 bases at V and 0 bases at J, with 19 bases between the two ends. DNA for the CDR3: TGTGCCAGCAGCTTTTTGGCGGGGTCCACACCTAGCACAGATACGCAGTATTTT. This encodes CASSFLAGSTPSTDTQYF.

The rearrangement links TRBV2 to TRBJ2-2; D call uncertain. The germline V gene encodes CDR1 SNHLY and CDR2 FYNNEI. The length of the CDR3 is 13 residues. V was shortened by 5 bases and J by 2 bases, with 6 bases between the two germline ends. The CDR3 sequence: CASSNGNTGELFF. The CDR3 region has the DNA TGTGCCAGCAGTAACGGTAACACCGGGGAGCTGTTTTTT.

This clone appeared a few times. The rearrangement links TRBV4-1 to TRBJ1-3; D call uncertain. The CDR3 covers 15 residues. Trimming removed 1 base at V and 0 bases at J, with 7 bases between. From germline, CDR1 is MGHRA and CDR2 YSYEKL. CDR3 sequence reads: CASSQAGSSGNTIYF. CDR3 bases: TGCGCCAGCAGCCAAGCAGGAAGCTCTGGAAACACCATATATTTT.

The rearrangement links TRBV7-8 to TRBJ1-3, with D unresolved. Trimming took 1 base from V and 8 from J, leaving 6 bases between them. From germline, CDR1 is SGHVS and CDR2 FQNEAQ. CDR3 length: 12 amino acids. In DNA form, the CDR3 reads TGTGCCAGCAGCTTAGGACTCGACACCATATATTTT. Protein sequence: CASSLGLDTIYF.

V usage is TRBV7-2 and J usage is TRBJ1-1; 8 bases match TRBD1. Germline assignment: CDR1 SGHTA and CDR2 FQGNSA. The CDR3 spans 16 residues. V shed 5 bases and J 4 bases; nucleotides not matched to a gene: 12. In DNA form, the CDR3 reads TGTGCCAGCAGCACTAACAGGGGGAGTCTACCCACTGAAGCTTTCTTT. Protein product: CASSTNRGSLPTEAFF.

The V gene is TRBV7-6, the J gene TRBJ1-2; TRBD1 might be the D (6 bases). With 1 base removed from V and 3 bases from J, the gap between germline ends came to 6 bases. Germline values: CDR1 SGHVS, CDR2 FNYEAQ. This CDR3 is built from 13 residues. The CDR3 coding sequence is TGTGCCAGCAGCTTAGGGACAGACTATGGCTACACCTTC. Translated, it gives CASSLGTDYGYTF.

This clone was counted once. The gene calls are TRBV4-1 and TRBJ2-1; 12 bases agree with TRBD1. The CDR3 has 15 amino acids. Germline V gene lookup returns CDR1 MGHRA and CDR2 YSYEKL. Trimming cost V 6 bases and J 9 bases; bases outside gene matches: 9. CDR3 protein: CASSGTGGALGEQFF. The CDR3 DNA sequence: TGCGCCAGCAGTGGGACAGGGGGCGCGTTGGGTGAGCAGTTCTTC.

Note on this clone: This sample also contains other DNA sequences that code for the same CDR3. The V and J genes are TRBV18 and TRBJ1-5; 9 bases align to TRBD1. The CDR3 loop spans 16 amino acids. Germline trimming cut 2 bases from V and 4 bases from J; bases unmatched to any gene: 6. The germline CDR1 and CDR2 sequences are KGHSH and LQKENI. CDR3 DNA: TGTGCCAGCTCACCATCCGGGACAGGGACAAATCAGCCCCAGCATTTT. Protein product: CASSPSGTGTNQPQHF.

In DNA, the CDR3 is TGTGCCAGCAGCTTAGTTGCAGGGGGACAGCCCCAGCATTTT. Translating it yields CASSLVAGGQPQHF. This chain links TRBV7-8 with TRBJ1-5, with TRBD1 matching 7 bases. This CDR3 region has 14 residues. With 1 base clipped from V and 7 bases from J, the junction kept 4 bases outside the gene matches. Per the germline V gene, CDR1 is SGHVS and CDR2 is FQNEAQ. The full variable domain, completed using reference TRBV7-8 and TRBJ1-5, is GAGVSQSPRYKVAKRGQDVALRCDPISGHVSLFWYQQALGQGPEFLTYFQNEAQLDKSGLPSDRFFAERPEGSVSTLKIQRTQQEDSAVYLCASSLVAGGQPQHFGDGTRLSIL.

The chain is built from TRBV18 and TRBJ2-6; D gene uncertain. CDR3 size: 13 residues. The germline gives CDR1 KGHSH, CDR2 LQKENI. Between the trimmed V and J ends, which lost 3 bases and 4 bases, there was a span of 4 bases. The CDR3 coding sequence is TGTGCCAGCTCACCCGGGGGGGCCAACGTCCTGACTTTC. It encodes CASSPGGANVLTF.

The rearrangement uses TRBV4-3 and TRBJ1-5; no clear D gene. V lost 2 bases, J lost 4 bases, and 9 bases lay in between. This CDR3 is 14 amino acids long. Per the germline V gene, CDR1 is LGHNA and CDR2 is YSLEER. DNA for the CDR3: TGCGCCAGCAGCCAATTTCGAGGGAATCAGCCCCAGCATTTT. Its protein product is CASSQFRGNQPQHF.

CDR3 protein: CASSNLADLGNSYEQYF. The CDR3 DNA follows: TGTGCCAGTAGTAATCTAGCGGATTTGGGGAACTCCTACGAGCAGTACTTC. V gene TRBV19 combines with J gene TRBJ2-7; 7 nucleotides match TRBD2. V lost 4 bases and J lost 0; bases outside the gene matches: 12. This CDR3 comprises 17 residues. Germline V gene sequence: CDR1 LNHDA, CDR2 SQIVND (reference sequence).

There are a few counts of this clone. This rearrangement joins TRBV4-1 to TRBJ1-4; 10 nucleotides align to TRBD1. The germline gives CDR1 MGHRA, CDR2 YSYEKL. With 4 bases clipped from V and 7 bases from J, the junction kept 6 bases outside the gene matches. CDR3 size: 15 residues. The CDR3 nucleotides are TGCGCCAGCAGCCTGGACAGGGGGGGAGGTGAAAAACTGTTTTTT. Its translation is CASSLDRGGGEKLFF.

The CDR3 protein is CASSPRQKNTEAFF. The CDR3 DNA follows: TGTGCCAGCAGTCCCCGACAGAAGAACACTGAAGCTTTCTTT. V gene TRBV6-5 combines with J gene TRBJ1-1; weak D call: TRBD1 (5 bases). Germline values: CDR1 MNHEY, CDR2 SVGAGI. Trimming left V 5 bases short and J 1 base short, with 11 bases between. The CDR3 is made up of 14 amino acids.

This clone was seen once. V and J are TRBV19 and TRBJ2-3; 8 bases map to TRBD1. This CDR3 spans 14 amino acids. Looked up from germline, CDR1 is LNHDA and CDR2 is SQIVND (reference sequence). V trimming: 10 bases; J trimming: 2 bases; junction bases outside the gene matches: 8. This CDR3 reads CATSPGGFTDTQYF. As DNA, the CDR3 is TGTGCCACCTCCCCAGGGGGCTTCACAGATACGCAGTATTTT.

The chain couples TRBV7-2 to TRBJ1-1; D is possibly TRBD1 (5 bases). V was cut by 3 bases and J by 1 base, with 9 bases left in between. The length of the CDR3 is 14 residues. In germline, CDR1 is SGHTA, CDR2 FQGNSA. For the CDR3, the DNA is TGTGCCAGCAGCTTCCAGGGAAGGAACACTGAAGCTTTCTTT. Translation gives CASSFQGRNTEAFF.

This rearrangement joins TRBV3-1 (or the pseudogene TRBV3-2) to TRBJ1-4, with a possible D match to TRBD1 (5 bases). The CDR3 runs to 14 residues. Per the germline V gene, CDR1 is LGHDT and CDR2 is YNNKEL (reference sequence). Trimming shortened V by 0 bases and J by 8 bases, and 10 bases separated the two germline ends. The CDR3 region has the DNA TGTGCCAGCAGCCAAGATCGCAAGGGGGAAAAACTGTTTTTT. It encodes CASSQDRKGEKLFF.

The genes are TRBV11-3 and TRBJ1-1; tentative D call: TRBD1 (5 bases). The germline V gene has CDR1 SGHNT and CDR2 YENEEA. Trimming cost V 5 bases and J 3 bases, with 16 bases left between them. The CDR3 totals 15 residues. The CDR3 here is CASSRHRLEYTEAFF. The DNA for the CDR3 is TGTGCCAGCAGCCGACACAGGTTAGAGTACACTGAAGCTTTCTTT.